Listed below are T cell receptor beta chains from one sample, sequenced in a study of cytomegalovirus exposure and HLA in healthy donors. Profiled with immunoSEQ multiplex PCR; TCRdb holds only in-frame clones, not every one. The sample yields 65,000 to 85,000 clones, roughly 9.1% seen once. Sequencing used PBMCs. These receptors originate from a man between 60 and 75 years old in good health and CMV-seropositive. CDR3s include the opening cysteine and the closing phenylalanine or tryptophan. Each record gives: CDR3 protein, CDR3 DNA, V gene, clone size, J gene, D gene. A D gene is named only where the DNA matches it firmly. Clone size is not always given. Where it is, it says once, few, many or a class for expanded clones.

CDR3aa: CSVDLTGYEQFF
CDR3nt: TGCAGCGTTGACCTCACAGGGTATGAGCAGTTCTTC
v_gene: TRBV29-1
abundance: .
j_gene: TRBJ2-1
d_gene: .

CDR3aa: CASSLSAYEQYF
CDR3nt: TGTGCCAGCAGTTTGAGTGCCTACGAGCAGTACTTC
v_gene: TRBV28
abundance: .
j_gene: TRBJ2-7
d_gene: .

CDR3aa: CASSLREGYEQYF
CDR3nt: TGTGCCAGCAGTTTGCGGGAGGGGTACGAGCAGTACTTC
v_gene: TRBV6-4
abundance: few
j_gene: TRBJ2-7
d_gene: TRBD2

CDR3aa: CASKSGSSYEQYF
CDR3nt: TGTGCCAGCAAAAGCGGGAGTAGCTACGAGCAGTACTTC
v_gene: TRBV27
abundance: .
j_gene: TRBJ2-7
d_gene: TRBD2

CDR3aa: CASSPSTLAGGSYEQYF
CDR3nt: TGTGCCAGCTCACCATCTACTCTAGCGGGAGGTTCCTACGAGCAGTACTTC
v_gene: TRBV18
abundance: .
j_gene: TRBJ2-7
d_gene: TRBD2

CDR3aa: CASSLGGQGRPITNSPLHF
CDR3nt: TGTGCCAGCAGCTTAGGGGGACAGGGACGTCCGATTACTAATTCACCCCTCCACTTT
v_gene: TRBV11-3
abundance: few
j_gene: TRBJ1-6
d_gene: TRBD1

CDR3aa: CASSFGVAGAPEQFF
CDR3nt: TGTGCCAGCAGCTTTGGAGTAGCGGGAGCTCCGGAGCAGTTCTTC
v_gene: TRBV7-2
abundance: few
j_gene: TRBJ2-1
d_gene: TRBD2

CDR3aa: CASSEQGADNSPLHF
CDR3nt: TGTGCCAGCAGTGAACAGGGCGCTGATAATTCACCCCTCCACTTT
v_gene: TRBV2
abundance: .
j_gene: TRBJ1-6
d_gene: .

CDR3aa: CASSQDRGSTDTQYF
CDR3nt: TGTGCCAGCAGCCAAGATAGGGGGAGCACAGATACGCAGTATTTT
v_gene: TRBV14
abundance: few
j_gene: TRBJ2-3
d_gene: .

CDR3aa: CASSERQGSSYEQYF
CDR3nt: TGTGCCAGCAGTGAACGACAGGGCAGCTCCTACGAGCAGTACTTC
v_gene: TRBV6-4
abundance: .
j_gene: TRBJ2-7
d_gene: TRBD1

CDR3aa: CASSVRAGDGTEAFF
CDR3nt: TGTGCCAGCAGTGTAAGGGCAGGGGACGGGACTGAAGCTTTCTTT
v_gene: TRBV2
abundance: few
j_gene: TRBJ1-1
d_gene: .

CDR3aa: CASSTQSQAGGELFF
CDR3nt: TGTGCCAGTAGTACCCAATCACAGGCTGGCGGGGAGCTGTTTTTT
v_gene: TRBV19
abundance: .
j_gene: TRBJ2-2
d_gene: .

CDR3aa: CASSLDSSYGYTF
CDR3nt: TGTGCCAGCAGCTTGGACAGTTCCTATGGCTACACCTTC
v_gene: TRBV7-2
abundance: few
j_gene: TRBJ1-2
d_gene: .

CDR3aa: CASSLGAGYEQYF
CDR3nt: TGTGCCAGCAGCTTAGGGGCAGGATACGAGCAGTACTTC
v_gene: TRBV7-2
abundance: few
j_gene: TRBJ2-7
d_gene: .

CDR3aa: CASSHGQGSTDTQYF
CDR3nt: TGTGCCAGCAGCCACGGACAGGGGAGCACAGATACGCAGTATTTT
v_gene: TRBV7-6
abundance: few
j_gene: TRBJ2-3
d_gene: TRBD1

CDR3aa: CAITGGAGQETQYF
CDR3nt: TGTGCCATCACAGGAGGAGCGGGACAAGAGACCCAGTACTTC
v_gene: TRBV10-3
abundance: few
j_gene: TRBJ2-5
d_gene: TRBD2

CDR3aa: CASSYSSSTSGSNEQFF
CDR3nt: TGTGCCAGCAGCTACTCATCAAGCACTAGCGGGAGCAATGAGCAGTTCTTC
v_gene: TRBV5-6
abundance: .
j_gene: TRBJ2-1
d_gene: TRBD2

CDR3aa: CASSSETTGMSEAFF
CDR3nt: TGTGCCAGCAGTTCCGAAACGACAGGGATGTCTGAAGCTTTCTTT
v_gene: TRBV27
abundance: few
j_gene: TRBJ1-1
d_gene: TRBD1

CDR3aa: CASSLYRGQVYGYTF
CDR3nt: TGTGCCAGCAGTCTATACAGGGGGCAGGTCTATGGCTACACCTTC
v_gene: TRBV28
abundance: .
j_gene: TRBJ1-2
d_gene: TRBD1

CDR3aa: CASSLESGGAIYF
CDR3nt: TGCGCCAGCAGCTTGGAGTCAGGAGGGGCCATATATTTT
v_gene: TRBV5-1
abundance: .
j_gene: TRBJ1-3
d_gene: .

CDR3aa: CASSLQSAGASQETQYF
CDR3nt: TGTGCCAGCAGTCTCCAATCAGCGGGGGCGTCTCAAGAGACCCAGTACTTC
v_gene: TRBV27
abundance: .
j_gene: TRBJ2-5
d_gene: TRBD2

CDR3aa: CASSPYPSGSVEQFF
CDR3nt: TGTGCCAGCTCACCATACCCTAGCGGGAGCGTTGAGCAGTTCTTC
v_gene: TRBV18
abundance: .
j_gene: TRBJ2-1
d_gene: TRBD2

CDR3aa: CASSLRLANIQYF
CDR3nt: TGTGCCAGCAGCTTAAGGCTAGCAAACATTCAGTACTTC
v_gene: TRBV11-2
abundance: .
j_gene: TRBJ2-4
d_gene: .

CDR3aa: CASSLQGSTDTQYF
CDR3nt: TGTGCCAGCAGTTTACAGGGGAGCACAGATACGCAGTATTTT
v_gene: TRBV6-6
abundance: .
j_gene: TRBJ2-3
d_gene: TRBD1

CDR3aa: CATSRGRMGQPQHF
CDR3nt: TGTGCCACCAGCAGAGGAAGGATGGGCCAGCCCCAGCATTTT
v_gene: TRBV15
abundance: few
j_gene: TRBJ1-5
d_gene: .

CDR3aa: CAGSRGGRNNEKLFF
CDR3nt: TGTGCCGGGTCAAGAGGAGGGAGAAATAATGAAAAACTGTTTTTT
v_gene: TRBV30
abundance: few
j_gene: TRBJ1-4
d_gene: .

CDR3aa: CASSGRDRAPYEQYF
CDR3nt: TGTGCCAGCAGCGGCCGGGACAGGGCCCCCTACGAGCAGTACTTC
v_gene: TRBV6-5
abundance: .
j_gene: TRBJ2-7
d_gene: TRBD1

CDR3aa: CASSPSDGTGPSQAFF
CDR3nt: TGTGCCAGCAGTCCCTCGGACGGGACTGGCCCCTCCCAAGCTTTCTTT
v_gene: TRBV27
abundance: .
j_gene: TRBJ1-1
d_gene: .

CDR3aa: CASQARSGANVLTF
CDR3nt: TGTGCCAGCCAGGCCCGATCGGGGGCCAACGTCCTGACTTTC
v_gene: TRBV18
abundance: .
j_gene: TRBJ2-6
d_gene: .